The 20 T cell receptor beta chains presented below share a single source sample, sequenced in a study of blood T cell repertoires in COVID-19. Assay used: immunoSEQ multiplex PCR; TCRdb lists only in-frame clones, some missing. The sample contains roughly 240,000 clones, roughly 88% of which appear only once. Sequencing was performed on PBMCs or T cells enriched from blood (not recorded which). These receptors were collected from a woman aged 40 to 50 with acute COVID-19.

The genes are TRBV6-2 or TRBV6-3 and TRBJ2-7, with D tentatively TRBD1 (5 bases). The CDR3 has 11 residues. Germline V gives CDR1 MNHEY, CDR2 SVGEGT. Trimming stripped 4 bases from V and 8 bases from J, with 9 bases between. CDR3 region: CASSSPGKQYF. DNA for the CDR3: TGTGCCAGCAGTTCCCCAGGGAAGCAGTACTTC.

The V call is TRBV9, the J call TRBJ1-1; 10 positions match TRBD1. V shed 4 bases, J shed 1 base, and the junction held 4 bases outside the gene matches. Germline V gene sequence: CDR1 SGDLS, CDR2 YYNGEE. This CDR3 has 15 residues. CDR3 protein: CASSPDRGRNTEAFF. As DNA, the CDR3 is TGTGCCAGCAGCCCAGACAGGGGGCGGAACACTGAAGCTTTCTTT.

The chain links TRBV7-2 to TRBJ2-2; 9 bases map to TRBD1. Trimming took 0 bases from V and 5 from J; bases not matched to a gene: 7. This CDR3 is built from 17 residues. CDR1 SGHTA and CDR2 FQGNSA come from the germline V gene. The CDR3 is CASSLAPDRGKTGELFF. The CDR3 region has the DNA TGTGCCAGCAGCTTAGCGCCGGACAGGGGAAAAACCGGGGAGCTGTTTTTT.

This clone came up a few times. This chain connects TRBV18 to TRBJ1-3; 9 nucleotides align to TRBD1. The length of the CDR3 is 16 residues. Germline V gene sequence: CDR1 KGHSH, CDR2 LQKENI. Germline trimming cut 3 bases from V and 1 base from J; bases unmatched to any gene: 4. The CDR3 region has the DNA TGTGCCAGCTCACCCGAACAGGGGGCGTCTGGAAACACCATATATTTT. It codes for CASSPEQGASGNTIYF.

This clone turned up a few times. The rearrangement links TRBV29-1 to TRBJ2-7; D gene uncertain. V was pared by 6 bases and J by 4 bases, with 10 bases between. The CDR3 sequence is 11 residues long. Germline CDR1 and CDR2: SQVTM and ANQGSEA. The CDR3 nucleotides read TGCAGCGTCGCCGGAGATTACGAGCAGTACGTC. Amino acids: CSVAGDYEQYV.

The chain carries TRBV30 and TRBJ2-7, with 7 bases identical to TRBD1. CDR3 length: 15 residues. From germline, CDR1 is GTSNPN and CDR2 SVGIG (reference sequence). V was clipped by 1 base and J by 1 base; unmatched bases: 7. The DNA of the CDR3 is TGTGCCTGGAGTGGTCCCTTACAGGGGTCCTACGAGCAGTACTTC. It encodes CAWSGPLQGSYEQYF.

The chain combines TRBV5-1 with TRBJ1-1, with D perhaps matching TRBD1 (5 bases). This CDR3 has 16 residues. The V end lost 4 bases, the J end lost 2 bases, and 18 bases lay between the germline ends. The germline V gene has CDR1 SGHRS and CDR2 YFSETQ. CDR3 DNA sequence: TGCGCCAGCAGCCCAGGCGCGGGGCCAGGAAACACTGAAGCTTTCTTT. This translates into CASSPGAGPGNTEAFF.

The genes are TRBV21-1 and TRBJ2-1; TRBD2, the table's D call, was not compared with the DNA. TRBV21-1 is termed a pseudogene. The CDR3 has 20 residues. The CDR3 coding sequence is TGTGCCAGCAGCAAAGAGGAACGACTAGCGGGGGCCCTCCAGTACAATGAGCAGTTCTTC. It is translated as CASSKEERLAGALQYNEQFF.

This chain links TRBV7-2 with TRBJ2-1; the match to TRBD2 covers 10 bases. The CDR3 totals 15 residues. Trimming cost V 5 bases and J 6 bases; bases outside gene matches: 7. The germline V gene encodes CDR1 SGHTA and CDR2 FQGNSA. CDR3 bases: TGTGCCAGCAGCAGAAGCGGGGGGGCCTTCAATGAGCAGTTCTTC. Its translation is CASSRSGGAFNEQFF.

The chain links TRBV7-9 to TRBJ1-5; no reliable D call. Trimming stripped 5 bases from V and 5 bases from J, with 10 bases between. Germline V gene data show CDR1 as SEHNR and CDR2 as FQNEAQ (reference sequence). This CDR3 spans 13 amino acids. CDR3 sequence (DNA): TGTGCCAGCAGCCCCGAACCAGATCAGCCCCAGCATTTT. The encoded protein is CASSPEPDQPQHF. The whole variable domain, remainder taken from reference TRBV7-9 and TRBJ1-5, is DTGVSQNPRHKITKRGQNVTFRCDPISEHNRLYWYRQTLGQGPEFLTYFQNEAQLEKSRLLSDRFSAERPKGSFSTLEIQRTEQGDSAMYLCASSPEPDQPQHFGDGTRLSIL.

The sample holds one count of this clone. The chain uses TRBV7-2 and TRBJ1-2; maybe TRBD1 (6 bases). The V and J ends lost 1 base and 1 base respectively, with 7 bases between them. The germline gives CDR1 SGHTA, CDR2 FQGNSA. This CDR3 is built from 14 residues. The CDR3 DNA reads TGTGCCAGCAGCTTAGAGGGGGATAACTATGGCTACACCTTC. Translation: CASSLEGDNYGYTF.

This chain links TRBV5-1 with TRBJ1-2, with D uncertain. V was pared by 0 bases and J by 2 bases, with 11 bases between. Germline V gene data show CDR1 as SGHRS and CDR2 as YFSETQ. The length of the CDR3 is 15 residues. This chain's CDR3 is CASSLGSRTNYGYTF. The CDR3 DNA sequence: TGCGCCAGCAGCTTGGGGTCCAGAACGAACTATGGCTACACCTTC.

This clone was found once. The gene calls are TRBV4-1 and TRBJ1-6; D unresolved. From germline, CDR1 is MGHRA and CDR2 YSYEKL. The CDR3 is 15 amino acids. The germline V and J ends were trimmed by 2 bases and 0 bases, with 5 bases remaining between them. The DNA for the CDR3 is TGCGCCAGCAGCCAAACGAGCTCCTATAATTCACCCCTCCACTTT. It encodes CASSQTSSYNSPLHF.

The chain employs TRBV5-4 and TRBJ1-2; D may be TRBD1 (6 bases). The CDR3 is 14 residues long. V was clipped by 4 bases and J by 4 bases, with 14 bases between them. Germline V gives CDR1 SGHNT, CDR2 YYREEE (reference sequence). CDR3 coding DNA: TGTGCCAGCAGCCCGAGGGGGTCTACCTATGGCTACACCTTC. This sequence encodes CASSPRGSTYGYTF. The whole variable domain, filled in from reference TRBV5-4 and TRBJ1-2, reads ETGVTQSPTHLIKTRGQQVTLRCSSQSGHNTVSWYQQALGQGPQFIFQYYREEENGRGNFPPRFSGLQFPNYSSELNVNALELDDSALYLCASSPRGSTYGYTFGSGTRLTVV.

This clone has a handful of counts. The V call is TRBV24-1, the J call TRBJ1-5, with D hard to call. The CDR3 extends over 13 amino acids. CDR1 KGHDR and CDR2 SFDVKD come from the germline V gene. The V end lost 4 bases, the J end lost 6 bases, and 9 bases lay between the germline ends. The CDR3 is CATSDERGQPQHF. The CDR3 DNA follows: TGTGCCACCAGTGACGAACGAGGTCAGCCCCAGCATTTT.

The chain joins TRBV7-8 to TRBJ1-5; D might be TRBD1 (6 bases). The germline V and J ends were trimmed by 2 bases and 5 bases, with 16 bases remaining between them. The germline CDR1 and CDR2 sequences are SGHVS and FQNEAQ. The CDR3 covers 16 residues. In nucleotides, the CDR3 is TGTGCCAGCAGCTTACGTACCAGGGGCGGACATCAGCCCCAGCATTTT. It is translated as CASSLRTRGGHQPQHF.

The gene calls are TRBV5-1 and TRBJ1-6; D uncertain. CDR1 and CDR2 (germline): SGHRS, YFSETQ. The V gene lost 0 bases and the J gene lost 7 bases, with 5 bases spanning the gap. This CDR3 is built from 13 residues. The CDR3 DNA sequence: TGCGCCAGCAGCTTGGGACTGAATTCACCCCTCCACTTT. Encoded protein: CASSLGLNSPLHF.

The gene calls are TRBV3-1 (or the pseudogene TRBV3-2) and TRBJ2-7; 7 positions match TRBD1. Germline assignment: CDR1 LGHDT and CDR2 YNNKEL (reference sequence). With 1 base clipped from V and 7 bases from J, the junction kept 7 bases outside the gene matches. The CDR3 extends over 14 amino acids. The CDR3 region is CASSQVQGGGEQYF. The CDR3 nucleotides are TGTGCCAGCAGCCAAGTCCAAGGGGGCGGTGAGCAGTACTTC.

This clone was seen just once. The CDR3: CSVNRVLYGYTF. CDR3 DNA sequence: TGCAGCGTTAACAGGGTCCTCTATGGCTACACCTTC. This chain uses TRBV29-1 with TRBJ1-2, with D maybe TRBD1 (6 bases). Trimming cost V 5 bases and J 4 bases, with 11 bases left between them. This CDR3 is built from 12 residues. Looked up from germline, CDR1 is SQVTM and CDR2 is ANQGSEA.

The rearrangement joins TRBV19 to TRBJ2-2, with D tentatively TRBD2 (6 bases). The germline CDR1 and CDR2 sequences are LNHDA and SQIVND (reference sequence). CDR3 length: 17 amino acids. Trimming removed 3 bases from V and 8 bases from J, with 22 bases in between. The CDR3 spells CASSISRGATRAGELFF. The CDR3 nucleotides read TGTGCCAGTAGTATTAGTCGCGGGGCCACTAGGGCAGGGGAGCTGTTTTTT.